A selection of T cell receptor beta chains follows, all from one sample in a study of human CD8 memory T cell subsets. TCRdb reanalyzed the 5' RACE reads, giving one entry per CDR3 protein sequence and no DNA. The sample is made up of 5,000 or so distinct CDR3 sequences, and the top ten hold under 30% of it. Material: CD8+ effector memory T cells (TEM) sorted from PBMCs. The receptor set was obtained from a human donor in good health. Each CDR3 is given with its conserved first and last residue. Fields, in order: J gene, V gene, clone size, CDR3 length, CDR3 protein. Size values are once, few and many counts, or a class for expanded clones, and some rows have none.

j_gene: TRBJ2-5
v_gene: TRBV6-2/TRBV6-3
abundance: .
len: 15
CDR3aa: CASSPGSGQVETQYF

j_gene: TRBJ2-1
v_gene: TRBV15
abundance: medium-sized
len: 16
CDR3aa: CATSREGLAEHNEQFF

j_gene: TRBJ2-7
v_gene: TRBV20-1
abundance: .
len: 13
CDR3aa: CSARGNTGREQYF

j_gene: TRBJ2-1
v_gene: TRBV24-1
abundance: .
len: 16
CDR3aa: CATSDILAGGYNEQFF

j_gene: TRBJ2-7
v_gene: TRBV28
abundance: .
len: 14
CDR3aa: CASSSMATGYEQYF

j_gene: TRBJ2-6
v_gene: TRBV6-6
abundance: .
len: 17
CDR3aa: CASSLRDSSSGANVLTF

j_gene: TRBJ1-2
v_gene: TRBV4-3
abundance: .
len: 13
CDR3aa: CASSQDTGYGYTF

j_gene: TRBJ2-1
v_gene: TRBV6-5
abundance: .
len: 15
CDR3aa: CASSYVSGTPNEQFF

j_gene: TRBJ2-5
v_gene: TRBV6-2/TRBV6-3
abundance: .
len: 13
CDR3aa: CASNREIQETQYF

j_gene: TRBJ2-3
v_gene: TRBV20-1
abundance: large
len: 14
CDR3aa: CSASTGGDADTQYF

j_gene: TRBJ2-3
v_gene: TRBV5-1
abundance: .
len: 15
CDR3aa: CASSPTIDPTDTQYF

j_gene: TRBJ2-1
v_gene: TRBV27
abundance: medium-sized
len: 14
CDR3aa: CASSLSEAYNEQFF

j_gene: TRBJ2-7
v_gene: TRBV3-2
abundance: .
len: 11
CDR3aa: CASSQPGTEYF

j_gene: TRBJ2-2
v_gene: TRBV28
abundance: .
len: 18
CDR3aa: CASSSILAGVANTGELFF

j_gene: TRBJ2-3
v_gene: TRBV7-9
abundance: .
len: 16
CDR3aa: CASSPRLAGGTDTQYF

j_gene: TRBJ2-1
v_gene: TRBV6-4
abundance: .
len: 14
CDR3aa: CASSESGGRNEQFF

j_gene: TRBJ2-1
v_gene: TRBV4-3
abundance: medium-sized
len: 16
CDR3aa: CASSQVWGEGYNEQFF

j_gene: TRBJ2-1
v_gene: TRBV6-4
abundance: large
len: 14
CDR3aa: CASSLAGASNEQFF

j_gene: TRBJ2-3
v_gene: TRBV20-1
abundance: .
len: 15
CDR3aa: CSARVGGNEYEGQYF

j_gene: TRBJ1-2
v_gene: TRBV20-1
abundance: .
len: 15
CDR3aa: CSARDLGQDGNGYTF

j_gene: TRBJ2-1
v_gene: TRBV6-4
abundance: .
len: 15
CDR3aa: CASSDDRGSSNEQFF

j_gene: TRBJ2-3
v_gene: TRBV20-1
abundance: .
len: 18
CDR3aa: CSLVSQGVYHTAADTQYF

j_gene: TRBJ2-2
v_gene: TRBV20-1
abundance: medium-sized
len: 14
CDR3aa: CSARMGRDTGELFF

j_gene: TRBJ2-1
v_gene: TRBV7-8
abundance: .
len: 18
CDR3aa: CASSPASPSGRVYNEQFF

j_gene: TRBJ2-1
v_gene: TRBV6-4
abundance: .
len: 14
CDR3aa: CASSDAGDYNEQFF

j_gene: TRBJ1-5
v_gene: TRBV20-1
abundance: .
len: 15
CDR3aa: CSAQLPRDPNQPQHF

j_gene: TRBJ2-1
v_gene: TRBV6-4
abundance: medium-sized
len: 16
CDR3aa: CASSGSGGQGNNEQFF

j_gene: TRBJ1-2
v_gene: TRBV7-9
abundance: medium-sized
len: 14
CDR3aa: CASSDSQGDYGYTF

j_gene: TRBJ2-3
v_gene: TRBV29-1
abundance: medium-sized
len: 20
CDR3aa: CSVEPGTSGRVGESTDTQYF

j_gene: TRBJ2-3
v_gene: TRBV3-1
abundance: .
len: 17
CDR3aa: CASSQDSSAFGADTQYF

j_gene: TRBJ1-1
v_gene: TRBV27
abundance: .
len: 14
CDR3aa: CASRAREGYTEAFF

j_gene: TRBJ2-7
v_gene: TRBV4-2
abundance: .
len: 16
CDR3aa: CASSQDLAGERSEQYF

j_gene: TRBJ2-3
v_gene: TRBV28
abundance: .
len: 16
CDR3aa: CASSLCCRVRTDTQYF

j_gene: TRBJ2-1
v_gene: TRBV4-2
abundance: .
len: 15
CDR3aa: CASSQGLDSYNEQFF

j_gene: TRBJ2-2
v_gene: TRBV6-4
abundance: hyperexpanded
len: 15
CDR3aa: CASSDSGESTGELFF

j_gene: TRBJ2-1
v_gene: TRBV6-2/TRBV6-3
abundance: .
len: 14
CDR3aa: CASSYDSSYNEQFF

j_gene: TRBJ2-2
v_gene: TRBV4-3
abundance: .
len: 17
CDR3aa: CASSQDNSGDKVRELFF

j_gene: TRBJ2-5
v_gene: TRBV28
abundance: medium-sized
len: 16
CDR3aa: CASSLTGTSLQETQYF

j_gene: TRBJ2-6
v_gene: TRBV6-1
abundance: .
len: 15
CDR3aa: CASSDRGTGANVLTF

j_gene: TRBJ2-3
v_gene: TRBV20-1
abundance: .
len: 14
CDR3aa: CSAWDFLRTDTQYF

j_gene: TRBJ2-1
v_gene: TRBV4-3
abundance: medium-sized
len: 16
CDR3aa: CASSQGVAGDPNEQFF

j_gene: TRBJ1-5
v_gene: TRBV20-1
abundance: medium-sized
len: 14
CDR3aa: CSAPTGGDNQPQHF

j_gene: TRBJ1-1
v_gene: TRBV29-1
abundance: .
len: 12
CDR3aa: CSVVVATTEAFF

j_gene: TRBJ1-1
v_gene: TRBV20-1
abundance: .
len: 13
CDR3aa: CSASSGGEVEAFF

j_gene: TRBJ2-7
v_gene: TRBV21-1
abundance: .
len: 16
CDR3aa: CASSKSSGQGTYEQYF

j_gene: TRBJ1-4
v_gene: TRBV28
abundance: medium-sized
len: 17
CDR3aa: CASSPWTGMATNEKLFF

j_gene: TRBJ2-1
v_gene: TRBV6-4
abundance: medium-sized
len: 15
CDR3aa: CASSDSSGSINEQFF

j_gene: TRBJ2-1
v_gene: TRBV3-1
abundance: .
len: 12
CDR3aa: CASSQGNNEQFF

j_gene: TRBJ2-7
v_gene: TRBV6-2/TRBV6-3
abundance: .
len: 13
CDR3aa: CASSTWDGYEQYF

j_gene: TRBJ1-4
v_gene: TRBV4-3
abundance: medium-sized
len: 15
CDR3aa: CASSQDQFGGEKLFF

j_gene: TRBJ2-2
v_gene: TRBV20-1
abundance: .
len: 16
CDR3aa: CSARDRTRGDTGELFF

j_gene: TRBJ1-1
v_gene: TRBV29-1
abundance: large
len: 13
CDR3aa: CSAGGGGGTEAFF

j_gene: TRBJ2-3
v_gene: TRBV6-4
abundance: .
len: 15
CDR3aa: CASSEGGTGADTQYF

j_gene: TRBJ2-2
v_gene: TRBV20-1
abundance: .
len: 15
CDR3aa: CSANSEGGPPGELFF

j_gene: TRBJ2-1
v_gene: TRBV6-2/TRBV6-3
abundance: .
len: 15
CDR3aa: CASTSGLAGADEQFF

j_gene: TRBJ2-2
v_gene: TRBV24-1
abundance: .
len: 15
CDR3aa: CATQQGPTNTGELFF

j_gene: TRBJ2-1
v_gene: TRBV11-1
abundance: hyperexpanded
len: 15
CDR3aa: CASSSGTSDYNEQFF

j_gene: TRBJ1-1
v_gene: TRBV6-4
abundance: large
len: 15
CDR3aa: CASSEGVDGNTEAFF